These 23 T cell receptor beta chains share one sample of origin, sequenced in a study of cytomegalovirus exposure and HLA in healthy donors. The PCR ran on 60 Vbeta and 13 Jbeta primers. The table came from immunoSEQ multiplex PCR; TCRdb's copy has only in-frame clones and leaves some out. The sample holds 95,000 to 150,000 clones, around 78% seen once. Material: PBMCs. The receptors shown here come from a man in his forties in good health and CMV-seronegative.

This CDR3 reads CASSPDWGHGAETQYF. The DNA of the CDR3 is TGTGCCAGCAGCCCCGATTGGGGGCATGGCGCTGAGACCCAGTACTTC. The chain is built from TRBV27 and TRBJ2-5; tentatively, D is TRBD1 (6 bases). V was shortened by 6 bases and J by 5 bases, with 22 bases between the two germline ends. Germline CDR1 reads MNHEY; CDR2 reads SMNVEV (reference sequence). The CDR3 loop spans 16 amino acids.

The chain joins TRBV7-8 to TRBJ2-6, with D tentatively TRBD1 (5 bases). This CDR3 is 16 amino acids long. Trimming shortened V by 1 base and J by 3 bases, and 10 bases separated the two germline ends. Per germline, CDR1 SGHVS and CDR2 FQNEAQ. The CDR3 nucleotides read TGTGCCAGCAGCTTAGTCGCAGGGCTTGGGGCCAACGTCCTGACTTTC. It is translated as CASSLVAGLGANVLTF.

The chain couples TRBV7-9 to TRBJ2-7; 9 positions agree with TRBD1. The CDR3 runs 15 residues. Germline CDR1 is SEHNR and CDR2 is FQNEAQ (reference sequence). J gave up 3 bases and V 1 base, and 4 bases lay outside the gene matches. CDR3 coding DNA: TGTGCCAGCAGCTTAGGGGACAGGGAGGTCTACGAGCAGTACTTC. It yields the protein CASSLGDREVYEQYF.

This sequence joins TRBV18 and TRBJ1-1, with TRBD1 identical over 7 bases. V was clipped by 3 bases and J by 2 bases; unmatched bases: 6. Per germline, CDR1 KGHSH and CDR2 LQKENI. The CDR3 consists of 15 residues. The CDR3 DNA sequence: TGTGCCAGCTCACCCGATTTAGGGGGCAACACTGAAGCTTTCTTT. It encodes CASSPDLGGNTEAFF.

The chain combines TRBV4-3 with TRBJ1-6, with TRBD1 matching 7 bases. V gave up 0 bases and J gave up 7 bases; unmatched junction bases: 3. Germline assignment: CDR1 LGHNA and CDR2 YSLEER. The CDR3 covers 15 residues. CDR3 region: CASSQDGTDNSPLHF. For the CDR3, the DNA is TGCGCCAGCAGCCAAGATGGGACAGACAATTCACCCCTCCACTTT.

The chain is built from TRBV28 and TRBJ1-5; 7 nucleotides match TRBD1. Germline CDR1 reads MDHEN; CDR2 reads SYDVKM. CDR3 length: 14 amino acids. V shed 7 bases, J shed 4 bases, and the junction held 7 bases outside the gene matches. CDR3 DNA: TGTGCCAGCATATGGTCACAGGGGAATCAGCCCCAGCATTTT. Translated: CASIWSQGNQPQHF.

The V call is TRBV30, the J call TRBJ1-5; the match to TRBD1 covers 9 bases. The CDR3 is made up of 16 amino acids. Germline values: CDR1 GTSNPN, CDR2 SVGIG (reference sequence). Trimming cost V 5 bases and J 6 bases; bases outside gene matches: 14. The DNA for the CDR3 is TGTGCCTGGGGGGACAGGGTTCTCTCAAAGGGTCAGCCCCAGCATTTT. This sequence encodes CAWGDRVLSKGQPQHF.

The chain is built from TRBV9 and TRBJ2-7, with 10 bases matching TRBD1. Germline V gene data show CDR1 as SGDLS and CDR2 as YYNGEE. CDR3 length: 16 residues. J was trimmed by 7 bases and V by 4 bases; bases with no gene match: 14. CDR3 DNA: TGTGCCAGCAGCTCACCCCCCCCGGGGACAGGGGAAGAGCAGTACTTC. It translates to CASSSPPPGTGEEQYF.

This clone was picked up a small number of times. This rearrangement joins TRBV4-1 to TRBJ1-2; D unresolved. Germline CDR1 MGHRA, CDR2 YSYEKL. V was clipped by 0 bases and J by 0 bases, with 8 bases between them. The CDR3 has 15 residues. CDR3 protein: CASSQEPGSNYGYTF. In DNA form, the CDR3 reads TGCGCCAGCAGCCAAGAGCCAGGATCTAACTATGGCTACACCTTC.

This clone came up once. DNA for the CDR3: TGCGCCAGCAGCCAAGTAGTATCAGGGCATCAGCCCCAGCATTTT. This encodes CASSQVVSGHQPQHF. The V and J genes are TRBV4-3 and TRBJ1-5; weak D call: TRBD1 (5 bases). The CDR3 is 15 residues long. CDR1 is LGHNA and CDR2 is YSLEER in the germline V gene. With 1 base removed from V and 5 bases from J, the gap between germline ends came to 12 bases.

This clone was observed once. V gene TRBV19 combines with J gene TRBJ1-5, with TRBD1 identical over 12 bases. CDR1 is LNHDA and CDR2 is SQIVND in the germline V gene (reference sequence). Trimming at V came to 5 bases and at J to 6 bases, leaving 5 bases not matched to a gene. The CDR3 is 15 amino acids. CDR3 sequence (DNA): TGTGCCAGTAGTCGGGACAGGGGGCAAATTCAGCCCCAGCATTTT. Translating gives CASSRDRGQIQPQHF.

The V gene is TRBV30, the J gene TRBJ1-1, with no clear D. Between the trimmed V and J ends, which lost 4 bases and 0 bases, there was a span of 15 bases. This CDR3 comprises 15 residues. Per germline, CDR1 GTSNPN and CDR2 SVGIG (reference sequence). CDR3 sequence: CAWIWALGMNTEAFF. The CDR3, as DNA: TGTGCCTGGATCTGGGCACTAGGTATGAACACTGAAGCTTTCTTT.

The genes are TRBV11-2 and TRBJ2-5; D perhaps matches TRBD1 (5 bases). Trimming shortened V by 5 bases and J by 4 bases, and 17 bases separated the two germline ends. CDR3 length: 15 residues. CDR1 SGHAT and CDR2 FQNNGV come from the germline V gene. The CDR3 here is CASSPTEPMGETQYF. In DNA, the CDR3 is TGTGCCAGCAGCCCGACAGAACCTATGGGAGAGACCCAGTACTTC.

The chain joins TRBV2 to TRBJ2-1, with 8 bases fitting TRBD2. The CDR3 runs to 16 residues. V shed 1 base and J 10 bases; nucleotides not matched to a gene: 12. In germline, CDR1 is SNHLY, CDR2 FYNNEI. The CDR3 is CASSEGVGGVQWEQFF. The CDR3 DNA reads TGTGCCAGCAGTGAAGGTGTCGGGGGGGTACAATGGGAGCAGTTCTTC.

V gene TRBV5-1 combines with J gene TRBJ2-5; tentatively, D is TRBD2 (6 bases). The CDR3 length is 15 residues. V lost 2 bases, J lost 1 base, and 12 bases lay in between. From germline, CDR1 is SGHRS and CDR2 YFSETQ. The CDR3 loop reads CASSFSGLIQETQYF. The CDR3 nucleotides are TGCGCCAGCAGCTTTTCTGGACTAATCCAAGAGACCCAGTACTTC.

The chain is built from TRBV6-5 and TRBJ1-2; maybe TRBD1 (6 bases). Trimming removed 7 bases at V and 5 bases at J, with 14 bases between. CDR1 and CDR2 from the germline V gene are MNHEY and SVGAGI. The CDR3 is made up of 13 amino acids. CDR3 coding DNA: TGTGCCAGCACACCACAGGGAGCGTATGGCTACACCTTC. It codes for CASTPQGAYGYTF.

This clone was picked up a small number of times. The chain is built from TRBV9 and TRBJ1-1; tentatively, D is TRBD1 (5 bases). The CDR3 has 13 residues. Germline assignment: CDR1 SGDLS and CDR2 YYNGEE. Trimming left V 4 bases short and J 1 base short, with 8 bases between. Here the CDR3 reads CASSLTENTEAFF. Written as DNA, the CDR3 is TGTGCCAGCAGCCTGACAGAGAACACTGAAGCTTTCTTT.

This clone was seen just once. This chain connects TRBV19 to TRBJ1-4; D unresolved. The CDR3 is 11 amino acids. With 8 bases removed from V and 7 bases from J, the gap between germline ends came to 8 bases. The germline CDR1 and CDR2 sequences are LNHDA and SQIVND (reference sequence). The DNA for the CDR3 is TGTGCCAGTGCCAGATTTGAAAAACTGTTTTTT. It encodes CASARFEKLFF. Looking up the rest from reference TRBV19 and TRBJ1-4 gives the full variable domain: DGGITQSPKYLFRKEGQNVTLSCEQNLNHDAMYWYRQDPGQGLRLIYYSQIVNDFQKGDIAEGYSVSREKKESFPLTVTSAQKNPTAFYLCASARFEKLFFGSGTQLSVL.

The chain is built from TRBV4-1 and TRBJ2-6; 10 nucleotides align to TRBD1. J lost 0 bases, V lost 5 bases, and 13 bases had no gene match. CDR3 length: 20 amino acids. The germline V gene encodes CDR1 MGHRA and CDR2 YSYEKL. CDR3 amino acids: CASSMPPGQGGFSGANVLTF. The CDR3 nucleotides read TGCGCCAGCAGCATGCCTCCAGGACAGGGGGGATTCTCTGGGGCCAACGTCCTGACTTTC.

This chain connects TRBV19 to TRBJ2-2, with 8 bases lining up with TRBD2. V shed 8 bases and J 4 bases; nucleotides not matched to a gene: 27. The CDR3 runs 21 residues. In germline, CDR1 is LNHDA, CDR2 SQIVND (reference sequence). CDR3 in DNA: TGTGCCAGTCGCCCCGGGGGTCCTACCGGGGGGGCTGGTTCGCGCACCGGGGAGCTGTTTTTT. Encoded protein: CASRPGGPTGGAGSRTGELFF.

The chain has TRBV5-6 and TRBJ2-1, with no clear D. Looked up from germline, CDR1 is SGHDT and CDR2 is YYEEEE. The CDR3 contains 15 residues. V shed 5 bases and J shed 0 bases, with 12 bases lying between them. The CDR3 DNA follows: TGTGCCAGCAGTCCCCAGGATCTCTCCTACAATGAGCAGTTCTTC. The encoded protein is CASSPQDLSYNEQFF.

Only one count was recorded for this clone. J is TRBJ1-5 and V is TRBV28; no reliable D call. Trimming took 2 bases from V and 3 from J, leaving 11 bases between them. The CDR3 runs to 15 residues. In germline, CDR1 is MDHEN, CDR2 SYDVKM. The CDR3 reads CASSLTEVYNQPQHF. DNA for the CDR3: TGTGCCAGCAGTTTAACAGAAGTCTACAATCAGCCCCAGCATTTT. Together with reference TRBV28 and TRBJ1-5, the CDR3 gives the full variable domain: DVKVTQSSRYLVKRTGEKVFLECVQDMDHENMFWYRQDPGLGLRLIYFSYDVKMKEKGDIPEGYSVSREKKERFSLILESASTNQTSMYLCASSLTEVYNQPQHFGDGTRLSIL.

This clone was detected a few times. The chain employs TRBV7-3 and TRBJ2-5, with TRBD2 identical over 12 bases. Unmatched junction bases numbered 7, after V lost 4 bases and J lost 4 bases. The germline gives CDR1 SGHTA, CDR2 FQGTGA. The CDR3 is 16 amino acids. CDR3 in DNA: TGTGCCAGCAGCTCGACTAGCGGGGGAAGGAGAGAGACCCAGTACTTC. Encoded protein: CASSSTSGGRRETQYF.